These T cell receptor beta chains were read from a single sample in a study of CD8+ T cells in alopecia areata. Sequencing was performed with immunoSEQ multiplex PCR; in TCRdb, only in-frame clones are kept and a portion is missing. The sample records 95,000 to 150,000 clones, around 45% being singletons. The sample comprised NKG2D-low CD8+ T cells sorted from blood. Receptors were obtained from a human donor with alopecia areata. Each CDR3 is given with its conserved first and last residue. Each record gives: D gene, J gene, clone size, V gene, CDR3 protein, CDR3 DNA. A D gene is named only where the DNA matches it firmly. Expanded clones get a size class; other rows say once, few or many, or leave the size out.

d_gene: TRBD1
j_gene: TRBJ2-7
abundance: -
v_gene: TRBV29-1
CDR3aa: CSGLGQTYEQYF
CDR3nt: TGCAGCGGCCTGGGACAGACCTACGAGCAGTACTTC

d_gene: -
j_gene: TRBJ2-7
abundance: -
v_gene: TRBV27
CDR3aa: CASSSWSPTGQGRSEQYF
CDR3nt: TGTGCCAGCAGTTCTTGGAGCCCTACAGGGCAAGGGAGGAGCGAGCAGTACTTC

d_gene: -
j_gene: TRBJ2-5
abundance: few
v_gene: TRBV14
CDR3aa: CASSQDPGAETQYF
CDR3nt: TGTGCCAGCAGCCAAGATCCCGGGGCCGAGACCCAGTACTTC

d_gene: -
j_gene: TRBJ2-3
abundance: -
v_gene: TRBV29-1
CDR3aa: CSVEAEAADTQYF
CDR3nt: TGCAGCGTTGAAGCGGAGGCGGCAGATACGCAGTATTTT

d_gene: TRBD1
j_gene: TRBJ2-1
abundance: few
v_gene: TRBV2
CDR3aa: CASTGQGDEQFF
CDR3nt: TGTGCCAGCACGGGACAGGGAGATGAGCAGTTCTTC

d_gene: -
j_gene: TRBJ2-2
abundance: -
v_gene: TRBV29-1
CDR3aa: CSVGTSEAGELFF
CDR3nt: TGCAGCGTTGGCACTTCGGAGGCCGGGGAGCTGTTTTTT

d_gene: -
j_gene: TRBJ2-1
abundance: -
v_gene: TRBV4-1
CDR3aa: CASSQGIWDARYFF
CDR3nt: TGCGCCAGCAGCCAAGGGATATGGGATGCCAGGTACTTCTTC

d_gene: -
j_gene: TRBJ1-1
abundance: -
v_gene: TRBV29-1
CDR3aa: CSTSGTDDFLNTEAFF
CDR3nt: TGCAGCACGTCCGGGACGGATGACTTTTTGAACACTGAAGCTTTCTTT

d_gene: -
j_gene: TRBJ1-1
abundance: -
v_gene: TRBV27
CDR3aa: CASSLAGGRTEAFF
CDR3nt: TGTGCCAGCAGTTTAGCGGGAGGAAGGACTGAAGCTTTCTTT

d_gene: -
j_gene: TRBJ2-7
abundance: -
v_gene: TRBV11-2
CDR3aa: CASSLAGWGEQYF
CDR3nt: TGTGCCAGCAGCTTAGCCGGGTGGGGTGAGCAGTACTTC

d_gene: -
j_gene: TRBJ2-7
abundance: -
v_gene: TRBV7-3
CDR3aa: CASRAGDRAHEQYF
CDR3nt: TGTGCCAGCAGAGCGGGGGACAGGGCCCACGAGCAGTACTTC